The rows below give T cell receptor beta chains drawn from one sample of a study of control samples from healthy donors and cancer patients. Some clones are missing from TCRdb's copy, which holds only in-frame ones; the method was immunoSEQ multiplex PCR. The sample consists of some 150,000 clones, approximately 92% of them appearing once. Sequencing was performed on blood. Receptor source: a woman aged 55-69 years in good health. The CDR3 runs from the conserved cysteine through the conserved F or W. The order of the fields is V gene, clone size, D gene, J gene, CDR3 DNA, CDR3 protein. D genes are given only for firm matches. Clone size is not always given. Where it is, it says once, few, many or a class for expanded clones.

TRBV29-1	.	TRBD2	TRBJ2-1	TGCAGCGATGGGCGGGGGGGCCGCAATGAGCAGTTCTTC	CSDGRGGRNEQFF
TRBV6-2/TRBV6-3	.	TRBD2	TRBJ2-3	TGTGCCAGCAGTTACGCGGCGGGGGAAAGGCCGGGGGATACAGATACGCAGTATTTT	CASSYAAGERPGDTDTQYF
TRBV4-1	.	.	TRBJ2-7	TGCGCCAGCAGCCAAGAAAACAGTATATCCTACGAGCAGTACTTC	CASSQENSISYEQYF
TRBV5-4	.	TRBD2	TRBJ2-3	TGTGCCAGCAGCCGCCCGACTAGCGGGGGAACAGATACGCAGTATTTT	CASSRPTSGGTDTQYF
TRBV11-3	.	.	TRBJ2-1	TGTGCCAGCAGCTTAGTTGCCGGGACGGTGACCTACAATGAGCAGTTCTTC	CASSLVAGTVTYNEQFF
TRBV6-2/TRBV6-3	.	.	TRBJ1-2	TGTGCCAGCAGTCTTACCCAGGGAAACTATGGCTACACCTTC	CASSLTQGNYGYTF
TRBV6-5	few	TRBD1	TRBJ1-1	TGTGCCAGCAGTTACTCGAGCCGGACAGGGGGGACTGAAGCTTTCTTT	CASSYSSRTGGTEAFF
TRBV2	.	TRBD1	TRBJ1-2	TGTGCCAGCAGGGAACAGGGGGCTATTAACTATGGCTACACCTTC	CASREQGAINYGYTF
TRBV3-1/TRBV3-2	few	TRBD1	TRBJ1-2	TGTGCCAGCAGCCTCGCCAGGGGGCTTGGCTACACCTTC	CASSLARGLGYTF
TRBV5-6	.	TRBD1	TRBJ1-1	TGTGCCAGCAGCCACAGGGGAGCTCGGGCTGAAGCTTTCTTT	CASSHRGARAEAFF
TRBV7-2	.	TRBD1	TRBJ2-4	TGTGCCAGCAGCTTACGTTGGGGGACAGGGGAGGACATTCAGTACTTC	CASSLRWGTGEDIQYF
TRBV19	.	.	TRBJ2-1	TGTGCCAGTAGCAAAGACAGGTACAATGAGCAGTTCTTC	CASSKDRYNEQFF
TRBV18	.	.	TRBJ2-7	TGTGCCAGCTCACCACTTTTAGGGGAAAACGAGCAGTACTTC	CASSPLLGENEQYF
TRBV21-1	.	.	TRBJ1-2	TGTGCCAGCAGCAAAGTTTTGTCGCTCACTTCTCATAACTATGGCTACACCTTC	CASSKVLSLTSHNYGYTF
TRBV20-1	once	TRBD2	TRBJ2-3	TGCAGTGCTAGTGGACTAGCGGGGTTTCGAGATACGCAGTATTTT	CSASGLAGFRDTQYF
TRBV4-3	.	.	TRBJ2-4	TGCGCCAGCAGCCAACAGGGGACCCTAGCCAAAAACATTCAGTACTTC	CASSQQGTLAKNIQYF
TRBV5-5	.	.	TRBJ1-5	TGTGCCAGCAGCTTGGGACGGTTAAATCAGCCCCAGCATTTT	CASSLGRLNQPQHF
TRBV7-6	once	.	TRBJ1-2	TGTGCCAGCAGCTTACAACAGGGCCCCCTTAGAGGCTACACCTTC	CASSLQQGPLRGYTF
TRBV11-2	.	.	TRBJ2-7	TGTGCCAGCAGCTTAGTAAACGGAGCCTACGAGCAGTACTTC	CASSLVNGAYEQYF
TRBV30	.	TRBD1	TRBJ2-5	TGTGCCTGGAGTCAGGGACAGGGTAGGGAGACCCAGTACTTC	CAWSQGQGRETQYF
TRBV5-4	.	.	TRBJ1-1	TGTGCCAGCAGCTTGAAACAGGGATTCACTGAAGCTTTCTTT	CASSLKQGFTEAFF
TRBV2	.	.	TRBJ1-3	TGTGCCAGCAATAAAGATAACCTCTCTGGAAACACCATATATTTT	CASNKDNLSGNTIYF
TRBV10-3	.	TRBD1	TRBJ1-1	TGTGCCATCAGTGAGCAGGGGGTTTCGAACACTGAAGCTTTCTTT	CAISEQGVSNTEAFF
TRBV6-2/TRBV6-3	.	.	TRBJ1-2	TGTGCCAGCAGTTTGACCGCCGTACGCTATGGCTACACCTTC	CASSLTAVRYGYTF
TRBV27	.	.	TRBJ1-5	TGTGCCAGCAGTTTACACCCCACAGGATTCAATCAGCCCCAGCATTTT	CASSLHPTGFNQPQHF